Following are 25 T cell receptor beta chains from one sample sequenced in a study of T cell changes during pregnancy in multiple sclerosis. Some clones are missing from TCRdb's copy, which holds only in-frame ones; the method was immunoSEQ multiplex PCR. The data contain around 47,000 clones, almost 95% of them seen just once; the ten biggest clones take up about 4.7%. Sequencing used CD8+ T cells from peripheral blood mononuclear cells, obtained in the first trimester of pregnancy. All receptors derive from a female donor with multiple sclerosis, enrolled in a pregnancy study.

This clone came up once. The chain carries TRBV5-8 and TRBJ1-5; D not resolved. Germline lookup yields CDR1 SGHTS and CDR2 YDEGEE. The CDR3 covers 15 residues. V dropped 0 bases and J dropped 5 bases, with 12 bases sitting between them. The CDR3 protein is CASSLGRGFDQPQHF. The CDR3 nucleotides are TGTGCCAGCAGCTTGGGCAGAGGGTTCGATCAGCCCCAGCATTTT.

The sample holds one count of this clone. The V and J genes are TRBV25-1 and TRBJ2-7; TRBD1 might be the D (6 bases). The V gene's germline CDR1 is MGHDK and CDR2 SYGVNS. The CDR3 spans 17 residues. V lost 2 bases, J lost 7 bases, and 24 bases lay in between. The CDR3 bases are TGTGCCAGCAGTGAACCCGATGGGACATTCACTTTGGGAGAGCAGTACTTC. It codes for CASSEPDGTFTLGEQYF.

The J gene is TRBJ1-2, the V gene TRBV2, with D possibly TRBD1 on 5 matching bases. V was shortened by 8 bases and J by 6 bases, with 22 bases between the two germline ends. CDR1 SNHLY and CDR2 FYNNEI come from the germline V gene. The CDR3 is 15 amino acids. CDR3 in amino acids: CASPAASIIQDGYTF. The CDR3 DNA reads TGTGCCAGCCCCGCCGCAAGTATTATACAGGATGGCTACACCTTC.

The chain links TRBV2 to TRBJ2-3; D possibly corresponds to TRBD2 (7 bases). Germline CDR1 reads SNHLY; CDR2 reads FYNNEI. V was pared by 7 bases and J by 2 bases, with 19 bases between. This CDR3 has 16 residues. CDR3 protein: CASIRGKRGYTDTQYF. As DNA, the CDR3 is TGTGCCAGCATTAGGGGGAAGCGGGGCTACACAGATACGCAGTATTTT.

The genes are TRBV28 and TRBJ1-5, with D maybe TRBD1 (5 bases). The CDR3 totals 15 residues. V lost 2 bases to trimming and J lost 4 bases, with 12 bases between them. The germline CDR1 and CDR2 sequences are MDHEN and SYDVKM. The CDR3 DNA reads TGTGCCAGCAGTTTACTTCGACAGTGGAATCAGCCCCAGCATTTT. This encodes CASSLLRQWNQPQHF.

The chain combines TRBV29-1 with TRBJ1-2; tentatively, D is TRBD1 (6 bases). This CDR3 comprises 15 residues. V lost 0 bases and J lost 4, with 15 bases in between. CDR1 SQVTM and CDR2 ANQGSEA come from the germline V gene. The CDR3 nucleotides are TGCAGCGTTGAAGATCGGCGGGGGGCTTTCTATGGCTACACCTTC. The encoded protein is CSVEDRRGAFYGYTF.

The chain has TRBV9 and TRBJ2-7; 10 bases are a match to TRBD1. The CDR3 totals 16 residues. In germline, CDR1 is SGDLS, CDR2 YYNGEE. V lost 0 bases and J lost 2; bases outside the gene matches: 5. The CDR3 reads CASSVASGTGAYEQYF. Here the CDR3 DNA reads TGTGCCAGCAGCGTAGCTTCGGGGACAGGGGCCTACGAGCAGTACTTC.

This clone was counted a single time. The chain combines TRBV11-2 with TRBJ2-4; maybe TRBD2 (6 bases). CDR3 length equals 17 residues. Germline V gives CDR1 SGHAT, CDR2 FQNNGV. V was cut by 1 base and J by 0 bases, with 13 bases left in between. CDR3 sequence reads: CASSLVYGGLAKNIQYF. The CDR3 nucleotides are TGTGCCAGCAGCTTAGTTTACGGGGGACTAGCCAAAAACATTCAGTACTTC.

This chain uses TRBV5-4 with TRBJ2-7; possible D gene TRBD2, 6 bases. The ends were cut back, 2 bases at V and 6 bases at J, with 6 bases in the middle. This CDR3 has 11 amino acids. From germline, CDR1 is SGHNT and CDR2 YYREEE (reference sequence). The CDR3 sequence: CASSFGGEQYF. CDR3 sequence (DNA): TGTGCCAGCAGCTTCGGGGGCGAGCAGTACTTC.

The chain has TRBV11-2 and TRBJ1-5, with 7 bases identical to TRBD1. This CDR3 comprises 15 residues. The V gene end was trimmed by 1 base and the J gene end by 0 bases; junction bases not matched to a gene: 0. CDR1 is SGHAT and CDR2 is FQNNGV in the germline V gene. DNA for the CDR3: TGTGCCAGCAGCTTAGCAGGGGGTAGCAATCAGCCCCAGCATTTT. It translates to CASSLAGGSNQPQHF.

The chain combines TRBV5-4 with TRBJ2-3, with TRBD1 matching 7 bases. V shed 4 bases, J shed 0 bases, and the junction held 8 bases outside the gene matches. The CDR3 length is 16 residues. Germline values: CDR1 SGHNT, CDR2 YYREEE (reference sequence). CDR3 coding DNA: TGTGCCAGCAGCCCCGGGACAGCACATAGCACAGATACGCAGTATTTT. Translating gives CASSPGTAHSTDTQYF.

V usage is TRBV6-1 and J usage is TRBJ1-1, with a weak D call TRBD1 (5 bases). Germline V lookup: CDR1 MNHNS, CDR2 SASEGT. Trimming removed 1 base at V and 5 bases at J, with 8 bases between. CDR3 length: 13 amino acids. The CDR3 nucleotides read TGTGCCAGCAGTGAAGGCGGGGGAACTGAAGCTTTCTTT. Amino acids: CASSEGGGTEAFF.

The chain links TRBV9 to TRBJ2-7; 7 nucleotides align to TRBD1. The CDR3 spans 16 residues. Germline V gene lookup returns CDR1 SGDLS and CDR2 YYNGEE. Unmatched junction bases numbered 12, after V lost 3 bases and J lost 3 bases. CDR3 nucleotides: TGTGCCAGCAGCGCCGGGGTGGGTGACAGGGACTACGAGCAGTACTTC. As protein: CASSAGVGDRDYEQYF.

V gene TRBV4-2 combines with J gene TRBJ1-6; D is possibly TRBD1 (5 bases). Germline lookup yields CDR1 LGHNA and CDR2 YNFKEQ. V gave up 0 bases and J gave up 10 bases, with 22 bases separating them. This CDR3 is 18 amino acids long. The CDR3 spells CASSQDPQIDSLISPLHF. DNA of the CDR3: TGTGCCAGCAGCCAAGATCCCCAAATCGACAGTCTAATCTCACCCCTCCACTTT.

The chain couples TRBV6-4 to TRBJ1-2; 8 bases map to TRBD1. This CDR3 is 14 amino acids long. Germline CDR1 MRHNA, CDR2 SNTAGT. V lost 2 bases, J lost 4 bases, and 3 bases stayed unmatched. The CDR3 protein is CASSDPGQGYGYTF. The DNA for the CDR3 is TGTGCCAGCAGTGACCCTGGACAGGGCTATGGCTACACCTTC.

The V gene is TRBV7-9, the J gene TRBJ2-1, with 9 bases identical to TRBD2. CDR3 size: 16 residues. Unmatched junction bases numbered 15, after V lost 5 bases and J lost 10 bases. From germline, CDR1 is SEHNR and CDR2 FQNEAQ (reference sequence). For the CDR3, the DNA is TGTGCCAGCAGCCCAAACGGGTTAGCGGGAGCTGACGAGCAGTTCTTC. Its protein is CASSPNGLAGADEQFF.

The chain combines TRBV28 with TRBJ2-1; 9 bases line up with TRBD2. The length of the CDR3 is 15 residues. Germline loops: CDR1 MDHEN, CDR2 SYDVKM. V was pared by 3 bases and J by 8 bases, with 8 bases of the junction left unmatched. This chain's CDR3 is CASSLESVAGDEQFF. CDR3 DNA: TGTGCCAGCAGTTTGGAATCGGTAGCGGGAGATGAGCAGTTCTTC.

This chain joins TRBV27 and TRBJ2-1, with TRBD2 identical over 11 bases. Per the germline V gene, CDR1 is MNHEY and CDR2 is SMNVEV (reference sequence). This CDR3 is built from 14 residues. J lost 7 bases, V lost 4 bases, and 3 bases had no gene match. The DNA of the CDR3 is TGTGCCAGCAGTTCCGGGACTAGCGGAAATGAGCAGTTCTTC. Its protein product is CASSSGTSGNEQFF.

This CDR3 reads CASSTGTGLDGYTF. The CDR3 nucleotides are TGTGCCAGCAGTACCGGGACAGGGTTGGATGGCTACACCTTC. The genes are TRBV7-3 and TRBJ1-2; the match to TRBD1 covers 9 bases. Germline V CDR1 and CDR2: SGHTA, FQGTGA. The CDR3 length is 14 residues. V was clipped by 6 bases and J by 6 bases; unmatched bases: 8.

This clone appeared a few times. The chain has TRBV9 and TRBJ1-4; the D gene is possibly TRBD1 (6 bases). Per the germline V gene, CDR1 is SGDLS and CDR2 is YYNGEE. The CDR3 is 15 residues long. Trimming stripped 0 bases from V and 4 bases from J, with 10 bases between. The CDR3 is CASSVEGDLNEKLFF. CDR3 in DNA: TGTGCCAGCAGCGTAGAGGGGGACCTTAATGAAAAACTGTTTTTT.

The rearrangement links TRBV7-3 to TRBJ2-7; TRBD1 matches at 7 bases. The CDR3 loop spans 12 amino acids. Germline loops: CDR1 SGHTA, CDR2 FQGTGA. V was clipped by 2 bases and J by 7 bases; unmatched bases: 2. The DNA for the CDR3 is TGTGCCAGCAGCTTATCAGGGGGAGAGCAGTACTTC. Its protein product is CASSLSGGEQYF.

The chain links TRBV28 to TRBJ2-1; 11 positions match TRBD2. The CDR3 extends over 18 amino acids. The V and J ends lost 7 bases and 4 bases, in that order; junction bases with no gene match: 15. Germline-derived CDR1 and CDR2 are MDHEN and SYDVKM. The DNA of the CDR3 is TGTGCCAGCACCCCCTTGGGGTCGGGGACTAGCGGTTACAATGAGCAGTTCTTC. Protein sequence: CASTPLGSGTSGYNEQFF. Based on the CDR3 plus reference TRBV28 and TRBJ2-1, the full variable domain is DVKVTQSSRYLVKRTGEKVFLECVQDMDHENMFWYRQDPGLGLRLIYFSYDVKMKEKGDIPEGYSVSREKKERFSLILESASTNQTSMYLCASTPLGSGTSGYNEQFFGPGTRLTVL.

The chain joins TRBV4-1 to TRBJ1-1; perhaps TRBD1 as D (5 bases). The CDR3 runs to 15 residues. Germline CDR1 reads MGHRA; CDR2 reads YSYEKL. The V end lost 3 bases, the J end lost 1 base, and 12 bases lay between the germline ends. This CDR3 reads CASSQAGRQNTEAFF. CDR3 nucleotide sequence: TGCGCCAGCAGCCAGGCGGGACGTCAGAACACTGAAGCTTTCTTT.

This clone was observed a single time. This chain connects TRBV9 to TRBJ2-3, with a possible D match to TRBD2 (6 bases). This CDR3 spans 16 amino acids. CDR1 and CDR2 (germline): SGDLS, YYNGEE. V gave up 3 bases and J gave up 3 bases, with 17 bases separating them. The CDR3 reads CASSAPNRESTDTQYF. DNA for the CDR3: TGTGCCAGCAGCGCGCCCAACCGGGAGAGTACAGATACGCAGTATTTT. The whole variable domain, remainder taken from reference TRBV9 and TRBJ2-3, is DSGVTQTPKHLITATGQRVTLRCSPRSGDLSVYWYQQSLDQGLQFLIQYYNGEERAKGNILERFSAQQFPDLHSELNLSSLELGDSALYFCASSAPNRESTDTQYFGPGTRLTVL.

CDR3 nucleotides: TGTGCCAGCACCCAAGTTCCGGGGTGGTCCTACAATGAGCAGTTCTTC. It yields the protein CASTQVPGWSYNEQFF. This chain links TRBV7-2 with TRBJ2-1; D possibly corresponds to TRBD2 (5 bases). V lost 7 bases, J lost 1 base, and 17 bases lay in between. This CDR3 has 16 residues. The germline CDR1 and CDR2 sequences are SGHTA and FQGNSA.